Ten or more counts support the clone carrying this T cell receptor (beta chain). Its antigen is as yet unknown. The data originate from a study of T-cell reconstitution after alpha-beta-depleted transplantation in children. Unique molecular identifiers were incorporated during preparation of the TCRbeta library. One entry per CDR3 protein, called by TCRdb with MiXCR from the PCR reads. The data contain about 110,000 distinct CDR3 sequences, 5% to 8% of them singletons. Findings and caveats of the study: Several patients had high TCRbeta diversity at day 60; it came from surviving recipient T cells and thymic progenitors. From newly produced T cells came most of the T-cell counts and diversity one year after transplant. Reportedly, alpha-beta T cells present about two months post-transplant originated from several hundred expanded clones of graft origin.

Germline lookup yields CDR1 ENHRY and CDR2 SYGVKD. Trimming cost V 6 bases and J 2 bases, with 11 bases left between them. The CDR3 loop spans 13 amino acids. Source: PBMCs, mostly from graft donor cells, taken 360 days after TCRalphabeta/CD19-depleted stem cell transplant. The chain is built from TRBV10-3 and TRBJ2-7; maybe TRBD1 (5 bases). The sequence was obtained from a male patient aged 2-15 years who had a stem cell transplant for acute lymphoblastic leukemia, so the T cells may come from the graft donor. The CDR3 DNA sequence: TGTGCCATCAGAACAGGTGGAACCTACGAGCAGTACTTC. Translating gives CAIRTGGTYEQYF.